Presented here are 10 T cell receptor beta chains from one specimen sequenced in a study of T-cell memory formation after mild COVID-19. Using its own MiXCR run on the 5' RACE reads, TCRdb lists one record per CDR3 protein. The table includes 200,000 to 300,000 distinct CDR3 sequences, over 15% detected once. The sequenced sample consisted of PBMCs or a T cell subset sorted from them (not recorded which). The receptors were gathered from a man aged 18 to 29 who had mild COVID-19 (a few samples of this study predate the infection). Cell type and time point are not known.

The DNA for the CDR3 is TGTGCCAGCAGCGCCGGGACAGGTTATTATCAGCCCCAGCATTTT. It is translated as CASSAGTGYYQPQHF. The chain links TRBV9 to TRBJ1-5; 8 nucleotides agree with TRBD1. Losses at the gene ends were 3 bases for V and 5 bases for J; bases not matched to a gene: 7. This CDR3 spans 15 amino acids. The germline CDR1 and CDR2 sequences are SGDLS and YYNGEE.

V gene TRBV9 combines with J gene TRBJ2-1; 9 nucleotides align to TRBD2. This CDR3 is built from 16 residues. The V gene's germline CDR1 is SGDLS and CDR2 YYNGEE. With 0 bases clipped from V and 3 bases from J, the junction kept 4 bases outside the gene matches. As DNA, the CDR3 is TGTGCCAGCAGCGTAGTGTCGCGGGGGGGCTACAATGAGCAGTTCTTC. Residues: CASSVVSRGGYNEQFF.

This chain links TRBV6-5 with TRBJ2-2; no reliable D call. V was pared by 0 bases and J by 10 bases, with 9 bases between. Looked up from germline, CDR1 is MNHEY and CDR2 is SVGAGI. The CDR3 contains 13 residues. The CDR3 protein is CASSYSDIPELFF. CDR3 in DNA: TGTGCCAGCAGTTACTCAGACATCCCGGAGCTGTTTTTT.

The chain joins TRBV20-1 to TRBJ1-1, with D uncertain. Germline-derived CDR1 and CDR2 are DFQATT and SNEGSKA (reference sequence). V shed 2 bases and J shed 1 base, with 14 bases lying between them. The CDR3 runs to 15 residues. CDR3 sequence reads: CSARILGQTNTEAFF. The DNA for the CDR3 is TGCAGTGCTAGAATCTTAGGCCAGACGAACACTGAAGCTTTCTTT.

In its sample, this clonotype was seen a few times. CDR3 region: CASSLVRDPALRQFF. CDR3 DNA: TGCGCCAGCAGCTTGGTCCGGGACCCGGCATTGCGGCAGTTCTTC. The chain uses TRBV5-1 and TRBJ2-1; D is possibly TRBD1 or TRBD2 (5 bases each). CDR1 is SGHRS and CDR2 is YFSETQ in the germline V gene. The V and J ends lost 0 bases and 12 bases respectively, with 19 bases between them. CDR3 length equals 15 residues.

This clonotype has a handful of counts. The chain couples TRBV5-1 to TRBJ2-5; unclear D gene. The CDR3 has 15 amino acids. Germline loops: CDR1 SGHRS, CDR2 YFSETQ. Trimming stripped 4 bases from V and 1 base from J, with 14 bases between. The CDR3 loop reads CASSHVIGIQETQYF. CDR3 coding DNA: TGCGCCAGCAGCCACGTCATCGGAATCCAAGAGACCCAGTACTTC.

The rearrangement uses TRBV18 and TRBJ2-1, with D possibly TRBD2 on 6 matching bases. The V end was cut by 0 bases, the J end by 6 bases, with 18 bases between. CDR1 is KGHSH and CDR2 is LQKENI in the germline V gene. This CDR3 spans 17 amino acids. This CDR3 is CASSPPFYGGRSNEQFF. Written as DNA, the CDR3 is TGTGCCAGCTCACCACCCTTTTACGGGGGTAGGTCCAATGAGCAGTTCTTC.

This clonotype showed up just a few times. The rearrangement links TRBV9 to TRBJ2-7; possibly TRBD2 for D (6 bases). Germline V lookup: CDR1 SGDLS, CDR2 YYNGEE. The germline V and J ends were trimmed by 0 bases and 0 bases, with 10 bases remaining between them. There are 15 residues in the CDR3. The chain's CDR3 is CASSVDGGSSYEQYF. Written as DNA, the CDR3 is TGTGCCAGCAGCGTAGATGGAGGGAGCTCCTACGAGCAGTACTTC.

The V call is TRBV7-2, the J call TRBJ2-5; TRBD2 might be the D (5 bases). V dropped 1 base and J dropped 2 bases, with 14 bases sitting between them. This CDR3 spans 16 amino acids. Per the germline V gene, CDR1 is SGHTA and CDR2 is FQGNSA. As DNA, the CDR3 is TGTGCCAGCAGCTTAGTGGCGACTACCCCTCAAGAGACCCAGTACTTC. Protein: CASSLVATTPQETQYF.

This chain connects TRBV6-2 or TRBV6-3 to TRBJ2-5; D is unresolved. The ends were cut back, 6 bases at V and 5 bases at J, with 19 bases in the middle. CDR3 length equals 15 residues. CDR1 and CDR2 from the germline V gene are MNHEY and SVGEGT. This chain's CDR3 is CASRYDLPGRETQYF. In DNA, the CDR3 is TGTGCCAGCAGATATGACCTCCCCGGAAGGGAGACCCAGTACTTC.